This T cell receptor (beta chain) was sequenced during a study of shared clonotypes between healthy human individuals. In the study overall: In total, the donors were two women and a few men aged 18 to 49.

The CDR3 is made up of 12 amino acids. Germline values: CDR1 SGDLS, CDR2 YYNGEE. V gave up 3 bases and J gave up 4 bases, with 5 bases separating them. Worth noting for this clone: Its antigen is as yet unknown. This sample also contains other DNA sequences that code for the same CDR3.

General observations from the study: Across subsets, estimated richness was generally greater for naive than for memory populations. The sharing of about 5.3% of naive CD4 clonotypes was seen across several donors. Investigators expected sequencing depth to affect clonotype sharing among donors.

Some clones are missing from TCRdb's copy, which holds only in-frame ones; the method was immunoSEQ multiplex PCR. The table lists approximately 2,000,000 clones, just under 95% of them singletons. This receptor was identified in a young man in good health. Some clones in this sample may be carry-over from other donors' samples. Sequenced material: naive CD4+ T cells from PBMCs. As for subset: CD45RA+ positively selected. The chain carries TRBV9 and TRBJ1-3, with D hard to call. DNA of the CDR3: TGTGCCAGCAGCGGGTCCGGAAACACCATATATTTT. It is translated as CASSGSGNTIYF.